This is a list of T cell receptor beta chains from one sample in a study of blood T cell repertoires in COVID-19. TCRdb's table, derived via immunoSEQ multiplex PCR, lists solely in-frame clones and lacks some. The sample carries fewer than 200,000 clones, about 86% recorded once. The sequenced sample was peripheral blood. The receptors come from a man aged 50-60 years with active or convalescent COVID-19. CDR3s include the opening cysteine and the closing phenylalanine or tryptophan. Each record gives: clone size, J gene, D gene, V gene, CDR3 protein, CDR3 DNA. D genes are given only for firm matches. Rows may omit the clone size; those that give it use once, few, many or a size class.

. TRBJ1-2 TRBD1 TRBV19 CASSIGQDYGYTF TGTGCCAGTAGTATTGGACAGGACTATGGCTACACCTTC
once TRBJ1-1 . TRBV6-4 CASSATPNTEAFF TGTGCCAGCAGCGCGACACCGAACACTGAAGCTTTCTTT
. TRBJ1-2 TRBD1 TRBV10-3 CATAGQGAWGYTF TGTGCCACGGCGGGACAGGGGGCCTGGGGCTACACCTTC
. TRBJ2-2 . TRBV6-1 CASSEGLAGELFF TGTGCCAGCAGTGAAGGGCTAGCGGGGGAGCTGTTTTTT
. TRBJ1-1 . TRBV9 CASSSRRTTRAFF TGTGCCAGCAGCTCCCGGAGGACCACGAGGGCTTTCTTT
. TRBJ1-3 . TRBV29-1 CSVADSNTGNTIYF TGCAGCGTAGCCGACAGCAACACTGGAAACACCATATATTTT
. TRBJ2-7 . TRBV6-2/TRBV6-3 CASSLGGVLYEQYF TGTGCCAGCAGTTTAGGCGGTGTCTTGTACGAGCAGTACTTC
. TRBJ2-1 . TRBV7-3 CASSPNLQGNNEQFF TGTGCCAGCAGCCCTAACCTACAGGGTAACAATGAGCAGTTCTTC
. TRBJ1-1 . TRBV6-4 CASIPGANTEAFF TGTGCCAGCATCCCTGGGGCGAACACTGAAGCTTTCTTT
. TRBJ1-2 . TRBV7-9 CASSLGTATNYGYTF TGTGCCAGCAGCTTAGGGACAGCAACTAACTATGGCTACACCTTC
. TRBJ2-5 TRBD2 TRBV19 CASSQREIAGAGETQYF TGTGCCAGTAGCCAACGGGAAATAGCGGGGGCAGGAGAGACCCAGTACTTC
. TRBJ2-3 . TRBV4-1 CASSQIGGADTQYF TGCGCCAGCAGCCAAATAGGCGGGGCAGATACGCAGTATTTT
. TRBJ2-1 TRBD2 TRBV5-4 CASSRGASGGALYNEQFF TGTGCCAGCAGCCGCGGAGCTAGCGGGGGGGCCCTATACAATGAGCAGTTCTTC
once TRBJ2-5 . TRBV3-1/TRBV3-2 CASSQHGGPYQETQYF TGTGCCAGCAGCCAACACGGGGGGCCGTACCAAGAGACCCAGTACTTC
. TRBJ2-7 TRBD1 TRBV3-1/TRBV3-2 CASSQHRDRAQF TGTGCCAGCAGCCAGCACCGGGACAGGGCGCAGTTC
once TRBJ2-5 . TRBV6-5 CASSTTETQYF TGTGCCAGCAGTACTACAGAGACCCAGTACTTC
. TRBJ2-2 TRBD1 TRBV30 CAGTGTGVTGELFF TGTGCCGGAACCGGGACAGGGGTCACCGGGGAGCTGTTTTTT
. TRBJ2-1 TRBD2 TRBV19 CASSIAGGLDEQFF TGTGCCAGTAGTATAGCGGGAGGTTTGGATGAGCAGTTCTTC
. TRBJ2-6 TRBD1 TRBV24-1 CATSPTGGPLSGANVLTF TGTGCCACCAGCCCCACAGGGGGCCCGTTAAGTGGGGCCAACGTCCTGACTTTC
. TRBJ2-1 TRBD2 TRBV7-3 CASSLTGGRRLAVRLWGEQFF TGTGCCAGCAGCTTAACCGGCGGGAGGCGGCTAGCGGTCCGCTTGTGGGGTGAGCAGTTCTTC
. TRBJ2-7 TRBD1 TRBV7-6 CASSKQQGATYEQYF TGTGCCAGCAGTAAACAGCAGGGGGCCACCTACGAGCAGTACTTC
. TRBJ2-7 TRBD2 TRBV7-2 CASSLADLYEQYF TGTGCCAGCAGTCTAGCGGACCTCTACGAGCAGTACTTC
. TRBJ2-7 TRBD1 TRBV14 CASRGRQGGYYEQYF TGTGCCAGCCGAGGGCGACAGGGGGGTTATTACGAGCAGTACTTC
. TRBJ2-6 TRBD1 TRBV18 CASSPRAAGTANSGANVLTF TGTGCCAGCTCACCAAGGGCCGCCGGGACAGCCAACTCTGGGGCCAACGTCCTGACTTTC
few TRBJ1-1 . TRBV11-2 CASLLLGGAEAFF TGTGCCAGTCTCCTATTGGGGGGGGCCGAAGCTTTCTTT
once TRBJ2-5 . TRBV19 CASSIPGGETQYF TGTGCCAGTAGTATCCCCGGGGGAGAGACCCAGTACTTC
. TRBJ2-7 . TRBV30 CAFSGNYEQYF TGTGCCTTCTCAGGTAACTACGAGCAGTACTTC
. TRBJ2-1 TRBD2 TRBV4-2 CASSSPGLLNEQFF TGTGCCAGCAGCTCCCCGGGACTACTGAATGAGCAGTTCTTC
few TRBJ2-5 . TRBV5-1 CASSKMTHLGETQYF TGCGCCAGCAGCAAGATGACTCACCTTGGGGAGACCCAGTACTTC
few TRBJ2-1 TRBD2 TRBV6-4 CASSSSGGAYNEQFF TGTGCCAGCAGCTCGAGCGGGGGGGCCTACAATGAGCAGTTCTTC
. TRBJ2-7 TRBD2 TRBV5-4 CASSWGGRQYGEQYF TGTGCCAGCAGCTGGGGCGGGAGGCAATATGGCGAGCAGTACTTC
. TRBJ2-7 TRBD1 TRBV2 CASRGQGGTYEQYF TGTGCCAGCAGGGGACAGGGGGGTACCTACGAGCAGTACTTC
. TRBJ2-7 . TRBV7-2 CASSLRTPTYEQYF TGTGCCAGCAGCCTCCGCACTCCTACCTACGAGCAGTACTTC
. TRBJ2-5 TRBD1 TRBV2 CASSEGTGGWETQYF TGTGCCAGCAGTGAAGGGACAGGGGGCTGGGAGACCCAGTACTTC
. TRBJ2-2 . TRBV4-3 CASSHPDNRGGELFF TGCGCCAGCAGCCACCCGGACAATCGCGGCGGGGAGCTGTTTTTT
once TRBJ2-7 TRBD2 TRBV5-1 CASSLSPSGNYEQYF TGCGCCAGCAGCTTGTCTCCTAGCGGGAACTACGAGCAGTACTTC
. TRBJ2-7 TRBD1 TRBV30 CACLQQGGEQYF TGTGCCTGCCTTCAACAGGGGGGCGAGCAGTACTTC
. TRBJ1-3 TRBD1 TRBV15 CATSGDRAGNTIYF TGTGCCACCAGCGGTGACAGGGCTGGAAACACCATATATTTT
few TRBJ1-4 . TRBV4-3 CASSQDGFTEAGKLFF TGCGCCAGCAGCCAAGACGGTTTCACGGAGGCAGGAAAACTGTTTTTT
. TRBJ2-2 TRBD2 TRBV29-1 CSVTYSGRAGTGELFF TGCAGCGTCACCTATAGCGGGAGGGCCGGCACCGGGGAGCTGTTTTTT
once TRBJ2-7 . TRBV19 CASSIKLSYEQYF TGTGCCAGTAGTATCAAACTCTCCTACGAGCAGTACTTC
. TRBJ1-5 . TRBV4-1 CASSQVADLEGPQHF TGCGCCAGCAGCCAAGTCGCGGACCTGGAGGGGCCCCAGCATTTT
. TRBJ2-1 TRBD2 TRBV11-2 CASSRRTRYYEQFF TGTGCCAGCAGCCGAAGGACTAGATATTATGAGCAGTTCTTC
few TRBJ2-7 . TRBV3-1/TRBV3-2 CASSAGLSSYEQYF TGTGCCAGCAGCGCGGGACTGTCCTCCTACGAGCAGTACTTC
. TRBJ1-2 . TRBV9 CASSIDSNYGYTF TGTGCCAGCAGCATCGACAGTAACTATGGCTACACCTTC
few TRBJ1-1 TRBD1 TRBV11-2 CASSSDRGYTEAFF TGTGCCAGCAGCTCGGACAGGGGATACACTGAAGCTTTCTTT
. TRBJ2-2 TRBD1 TRBV7-2 CASSWNRGPGELFF TGTGCCAGCAGCTGGAACAGGGGTCCCGGGGAGCTGTTTTTT
. TRBJ1-1 TRBD1 TRBV10-3 CAISEPKGGRNTEAFF TGTGCCATCAGTGAGCCGAAAGGGGGCAGGAACACTGAAGCTTTCTTT
few TRBJ1-2 . TRBV7-9 CASSSFWGQGFRGYTF TGTGCCAGCAGCAGCTTTTGGGGACAAGGGTTTCGGGGCTACACCTTC
once TRBJ2-3 . TRBV28 CASSSWGRRTDTQYF TGTGCCAGCAGCTCATGGGGGCGTCGCACAGATACGCAGTATTTT
. TRBJ2-5 TRBD1 TRBV30 CARDSGETQYF TGTGCCAGGGACAGCGGAGAGACCCAGTACTTC
many TRBJ2-1 TRBD2 TRBV27 CASSRGGYNEQFF TGTGCCAGCAGTCGCGGGGGGTACAATGAGCAGTTCTTC
. TRBJ2-1 TRBD2 TRBV11-2 CASSTTSGRGSEQFF TGTGCCAGCAGTACCACTAGCGGGAGGGGCAGTGAGCAGTTCTTC
. TRBJ1-5 TRBD1 TRBV28 CASILRGQGENNQPQHF TGTGCCAGCATCCTTCGGGGGCAGGGGGAGAACAATCAGCCCCAGCATTTT
. TRBJ1-5 . TRBV6-5 CASSYSGGSQPQHF TGTGCCAGCAGTTACTCCGGGGGGAGTCAGCCCCAGCATTTT
few TRBJ2-5 . TRBV29-1 CSEGVGETQYF TGCAGCGAAGGGGTCGGCGAGACCCAGTACTTC
. TRBJ2-5 . TRBV28 CASRTPGPGETQYF TGTGCCAGCAGGACGCCGGGCCCGGGGGAGACCCAGTACTTC
once TRBJ1-1 . TRBV13 CASSLDRNTEAFF TGTGCCAGCAGCTTAGACAGGAACACTGAAGCTTTCTTT
. TRBJ1-1 TRBD1 TRBV14 CASSHDWTGVDTEAFF TGTGCCAGCAGCCACGATTGGACAGGGGTGGACACTGAAGCTTTCTTT